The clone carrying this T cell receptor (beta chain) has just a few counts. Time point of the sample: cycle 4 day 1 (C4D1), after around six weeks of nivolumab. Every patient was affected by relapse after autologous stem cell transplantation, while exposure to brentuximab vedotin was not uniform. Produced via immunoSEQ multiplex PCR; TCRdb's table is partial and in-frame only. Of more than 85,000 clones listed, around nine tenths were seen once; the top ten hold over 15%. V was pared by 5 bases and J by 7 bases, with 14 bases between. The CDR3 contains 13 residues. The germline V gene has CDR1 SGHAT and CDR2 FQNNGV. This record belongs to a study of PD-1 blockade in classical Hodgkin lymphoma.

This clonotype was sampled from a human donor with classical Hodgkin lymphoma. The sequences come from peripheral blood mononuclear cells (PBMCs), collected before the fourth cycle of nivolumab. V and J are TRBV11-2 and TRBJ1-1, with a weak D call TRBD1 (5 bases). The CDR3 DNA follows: TGTGCCAGCAGCCAATTTGTTACAGGTGAAGCTTTCTTT. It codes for CASSQFVTGEAFF.